The clone carrying this T cell receptor (beta chain) has ten or more counts. Its target is unknown. These data originate in a study of human T cells and chemical hapten exposure. General study points: Among expanded TCRs, significantly more large CDR3 similarity clusters formed than among controls. No shift was seen in TCRs above 1 in 1000 frequency with DPC sensitization.

The CDR3 is 18 amino acids. The trim removed 6 bases at V and 6 bases at J, leaving 16 bases unmatched. Time point reported: pre-sensitization, week 0. Noted treatment: therapeutic diphenylcyclopropenone sensitization with weekly scalp DPC. One entry per CDR3 protein results from TCRdb running MiXCR on the RACE reads. The sample comprises approximately 41,000 distinct CDR3 sequences, around 7.6% of which are singletons, and 1.3% rests with the top ten. The origin of this receptor is a woman aged 45 to 65 with alopecia areata. Some clones in this sample may be carry-over from other donors' samples. The J gene is TRBJ2-7, the V gene TRBV12-3 or TRBV12-4; 14 nucleotides line up with TRBD2. Sequenced here: whole blood, sampled in connection with sensitization to the hapten diphenylcyclopropenone (DPC). CDR3 protein: CASSPLGWTSGRSPEQYF. In DNA form, the CDR3 reads TGTGCCAGCAGCCCACTGGGGTGGACTAGCGGGAGGTCCCCCGAGCAGTACTTC.